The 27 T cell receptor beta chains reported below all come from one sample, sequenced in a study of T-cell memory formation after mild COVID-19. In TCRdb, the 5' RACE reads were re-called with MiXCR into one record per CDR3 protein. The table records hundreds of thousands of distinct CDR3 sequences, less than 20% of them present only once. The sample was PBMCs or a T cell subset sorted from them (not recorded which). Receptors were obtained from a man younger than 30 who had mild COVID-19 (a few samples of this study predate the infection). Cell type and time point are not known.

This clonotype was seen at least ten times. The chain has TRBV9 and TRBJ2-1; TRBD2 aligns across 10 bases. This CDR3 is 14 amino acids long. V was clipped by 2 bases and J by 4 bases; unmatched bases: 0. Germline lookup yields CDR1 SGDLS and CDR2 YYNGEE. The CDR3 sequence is CASSVSGGYNEQFF. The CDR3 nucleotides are TGTGCCAGCAGCGTTAGCGGGGGGTACAATGAGCAGTTCTTC.

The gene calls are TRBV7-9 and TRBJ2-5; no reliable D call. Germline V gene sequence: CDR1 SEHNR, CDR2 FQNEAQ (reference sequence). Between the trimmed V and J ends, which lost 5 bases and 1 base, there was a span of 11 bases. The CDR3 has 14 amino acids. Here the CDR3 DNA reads TGTGCCAGCAGCCAAAATATTGGCCAAGAGACCCAGTACTTC. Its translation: CASSQNIGQETQYF.

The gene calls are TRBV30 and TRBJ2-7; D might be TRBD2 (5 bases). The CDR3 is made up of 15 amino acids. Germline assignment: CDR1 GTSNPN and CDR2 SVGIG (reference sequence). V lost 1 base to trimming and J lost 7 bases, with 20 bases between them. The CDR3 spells CAWSAMGIPPGEQYF. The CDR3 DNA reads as TGTGCCTGGAGTGCTATGGGGATCCCACCGGGAGAGCAGTACTTC.

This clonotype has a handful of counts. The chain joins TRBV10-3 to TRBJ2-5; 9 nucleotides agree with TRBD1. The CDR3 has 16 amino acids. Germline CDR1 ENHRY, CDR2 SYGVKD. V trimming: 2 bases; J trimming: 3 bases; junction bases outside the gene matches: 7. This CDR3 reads CAISEPNRGPKETQYF. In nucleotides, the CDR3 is TGTGCCATCAGTGAGCCGAACAGGGGGCCGAAAGAGACCCAGTACTTC.

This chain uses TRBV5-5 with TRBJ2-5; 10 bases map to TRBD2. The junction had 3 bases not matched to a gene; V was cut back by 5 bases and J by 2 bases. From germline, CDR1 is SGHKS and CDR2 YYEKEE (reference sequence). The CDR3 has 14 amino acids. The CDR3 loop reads CASSIAGGQETQYF. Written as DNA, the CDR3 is TGTGCCAGCAGTATAGCGGGGGGACAAGAGACCCAGTACTTC.

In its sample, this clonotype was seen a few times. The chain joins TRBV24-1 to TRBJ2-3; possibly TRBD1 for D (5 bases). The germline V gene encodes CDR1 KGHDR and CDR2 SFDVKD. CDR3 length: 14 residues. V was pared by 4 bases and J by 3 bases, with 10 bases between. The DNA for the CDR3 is TGTGCCACCAGTGACCGCTGGACAACAGATACGCAGTATTTT. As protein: CATSDRWTTDTQYF.

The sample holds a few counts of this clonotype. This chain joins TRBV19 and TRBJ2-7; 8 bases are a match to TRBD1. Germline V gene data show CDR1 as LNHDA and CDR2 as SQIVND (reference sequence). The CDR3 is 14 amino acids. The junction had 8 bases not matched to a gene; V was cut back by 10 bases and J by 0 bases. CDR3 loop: CATPKDRDSYEQYV. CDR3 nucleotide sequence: TGTGCCACCCCGAAGGACAGGGACTCCTACGAGCAGTACGTC.

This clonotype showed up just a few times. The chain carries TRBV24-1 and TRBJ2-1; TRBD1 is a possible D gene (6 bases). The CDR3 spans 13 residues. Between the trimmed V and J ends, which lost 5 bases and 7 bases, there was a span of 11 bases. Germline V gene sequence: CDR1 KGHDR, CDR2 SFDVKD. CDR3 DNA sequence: TGTGCCACCAGTGTACAGGGCACAAATGAGCAGTTCTTC. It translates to CATSVQGTNEQFF.

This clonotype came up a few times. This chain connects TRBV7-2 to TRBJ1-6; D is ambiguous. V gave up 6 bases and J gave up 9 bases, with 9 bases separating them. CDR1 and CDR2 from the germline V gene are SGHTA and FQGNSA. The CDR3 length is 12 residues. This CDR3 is CASRHYGSPLHF. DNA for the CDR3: TGTGCCAGCAGACACTACGGTTCACCCCTCCACTTT.

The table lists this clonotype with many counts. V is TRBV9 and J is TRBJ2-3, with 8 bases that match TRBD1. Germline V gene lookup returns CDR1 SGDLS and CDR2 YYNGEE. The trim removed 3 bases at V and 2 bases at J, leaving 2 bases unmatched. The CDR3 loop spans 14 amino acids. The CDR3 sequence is CASSGGQVTDTQYF. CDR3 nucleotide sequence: TGTGCCAGCAGCGGGGGACAGGTCACAGATACGCAGTATTTT.

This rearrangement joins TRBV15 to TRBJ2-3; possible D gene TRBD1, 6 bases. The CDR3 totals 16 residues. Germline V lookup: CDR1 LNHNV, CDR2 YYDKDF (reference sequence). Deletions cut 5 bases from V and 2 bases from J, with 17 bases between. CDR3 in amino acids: CATSLRDKENTDTQYF. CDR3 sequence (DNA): TGTGCCACCAGCCTCCGGGACAAAGAAAACACAGATACGCAGTATTTT.

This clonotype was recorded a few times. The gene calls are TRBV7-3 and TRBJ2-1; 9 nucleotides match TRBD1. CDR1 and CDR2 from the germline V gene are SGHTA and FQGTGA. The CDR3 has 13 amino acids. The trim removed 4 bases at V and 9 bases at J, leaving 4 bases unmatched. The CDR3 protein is CASSSGQGGEQFF. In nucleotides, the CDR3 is TGTGCCAGCAGCTCGGGACAGGGCGGTGAGCAGTTCTTC. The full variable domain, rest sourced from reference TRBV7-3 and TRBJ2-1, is GAGVSQTPSNKVTEKGKYVELRCDPISGHTALYWYRQSLGQGPEFLIYFQGTGAADDSGLPNDRFFAVRPEGSVSTLKIQRTERGDSAVYLCASSSGQGGEQFFGPGTRLTVL.

This CDR3 is CASSFWGGPLHF. As DNA, the CDR3 is TGTGCCAGCAGTTTTTGGGGTGGACCCCTCCACTTT. V is TRBV12-3 or TRBV12-4 and J is TRBJ1-6; D unresolved. This CDR3 is 12 amino acids long. V was clipped by 3 bases and J by 12 bases, with 9 bases between them.

The CDR3 nucleotides read TGTGCCATCAGTGTAACCCCCAGCGGAAGCTCCTACAATGAGCAGTTCTTC. It translates to CAISVTPSGSSYNEQFF. This chain joins TRBV10-3 and TRBJ2-1; D is perhaps TRBD2 (5 bases). Trimming removed 4 bases from V and 0 bases from J, with 16 bases in between. Germline V lookup: CDR1 ENHRY, CDR2 SYGVKD. This CDR3 is built from 17 residues.

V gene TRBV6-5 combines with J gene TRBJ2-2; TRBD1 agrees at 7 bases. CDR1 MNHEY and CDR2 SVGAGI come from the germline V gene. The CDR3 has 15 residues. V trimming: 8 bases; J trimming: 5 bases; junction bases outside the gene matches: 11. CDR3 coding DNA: TGTGCCAGCGGCGAAGGGGGCCGAGGGACCGGGGAGCTGTTTTTT. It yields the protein CASGEGGRGTGELFF.

CDR3 nucleotide sequence: TGTGCCAGCAGCTTGGGACTAGCGTATGAGACCCAGTACTTC. It codes for CASSLGLAYETQYF. The chain employs TRBV7-3 and TRBJ2-5, with 10 nucleotides matching TRBD2. Germline V gene lookup returns CDR1 SGHTA and CDR2 FQGTGA. Unmatched junction bases numbered 3, after V lost 3 bases and J lost 5 bases. The CDR3 is 14 amino acids.

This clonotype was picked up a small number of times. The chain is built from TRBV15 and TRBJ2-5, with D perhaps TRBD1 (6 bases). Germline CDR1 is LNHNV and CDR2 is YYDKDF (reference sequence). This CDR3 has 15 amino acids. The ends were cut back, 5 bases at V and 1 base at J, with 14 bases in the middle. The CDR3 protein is CATSGAGQPQETQYF. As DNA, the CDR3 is TGTGCCACCAGCGGAGCCGGACAGCCCCAAGAGACCCAGTACTTC.

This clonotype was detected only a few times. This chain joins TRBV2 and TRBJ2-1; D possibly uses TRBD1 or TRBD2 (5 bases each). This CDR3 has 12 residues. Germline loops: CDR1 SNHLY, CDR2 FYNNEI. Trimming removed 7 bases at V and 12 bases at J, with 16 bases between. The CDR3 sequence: CASMNGGPGQFF. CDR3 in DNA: TGTGCCAGCATGAATGGGGGTCCCGGGCAGTTCTTC.

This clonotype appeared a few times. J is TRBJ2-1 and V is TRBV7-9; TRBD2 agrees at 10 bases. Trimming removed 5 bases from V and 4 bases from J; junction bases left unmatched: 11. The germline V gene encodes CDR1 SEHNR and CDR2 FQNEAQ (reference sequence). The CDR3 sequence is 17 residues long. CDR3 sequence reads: CASSTIPGLATYNEQFF. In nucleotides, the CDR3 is TGTGCCAGCAGCACGATTCCGGGACTAGCGACGTACAATGAGCAGTTCTTC.

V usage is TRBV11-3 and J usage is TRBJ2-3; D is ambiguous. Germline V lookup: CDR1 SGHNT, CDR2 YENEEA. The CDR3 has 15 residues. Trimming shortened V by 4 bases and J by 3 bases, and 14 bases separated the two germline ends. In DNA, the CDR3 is TGTGCCAGCAGCTCCGGTTTGGCTCGGACAGATACGCAGTATTTT. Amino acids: CASSSGLARTDTQYF.

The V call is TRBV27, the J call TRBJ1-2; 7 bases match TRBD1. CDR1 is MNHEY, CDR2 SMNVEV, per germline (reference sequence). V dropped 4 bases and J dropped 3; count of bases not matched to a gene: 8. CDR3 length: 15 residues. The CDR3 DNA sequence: TGTGCCAGCAGTTCCAGCCAGGGGACAGACTATGGCTACACCTTC. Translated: CASSSSQGTDYGYTF.

The CDR3 loop is CASDGGAYNEQFF. In DNA form, the CDR3 reads TGCGCCTCGGACGGGGGCGCTTACAATGAGCAGTTCTTC. This sequence joins TRBV5-1 and TRBJ2-1, with D possibly called TRBD1 or TRBD2 (6 bases each). This CDR3 has 13 amino acids. Trimming left V 10 bases short and J 4 bases short, with 15 bases between. Germline V gene sequence: CDR1 SGHRS, CDR2 YFSETQ.

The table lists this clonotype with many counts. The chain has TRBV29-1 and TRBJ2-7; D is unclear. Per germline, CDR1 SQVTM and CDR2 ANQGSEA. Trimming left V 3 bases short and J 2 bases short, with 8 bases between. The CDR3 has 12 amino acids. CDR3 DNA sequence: TGCAGCGTTGAGCAGGACGCCTACGAGCAGTACTTC. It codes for CSVEQDAYEQYF.

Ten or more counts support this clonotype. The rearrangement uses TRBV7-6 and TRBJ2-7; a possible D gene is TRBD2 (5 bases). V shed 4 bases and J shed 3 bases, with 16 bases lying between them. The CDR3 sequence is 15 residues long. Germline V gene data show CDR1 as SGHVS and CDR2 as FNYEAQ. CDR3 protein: CASSSAHGIIYEQYF. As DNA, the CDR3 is TGTGCCAGCAGCTCCGCCCACGGGATCATCTACGAGCAGTACTTC.

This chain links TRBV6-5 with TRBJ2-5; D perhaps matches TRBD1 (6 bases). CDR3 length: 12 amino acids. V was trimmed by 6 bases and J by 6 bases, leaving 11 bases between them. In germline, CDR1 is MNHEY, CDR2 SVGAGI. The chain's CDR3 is CASRDRLKTQYF. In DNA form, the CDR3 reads TGTGCCAGCAGAGACAGGCTAAAGACCCAGTACTTC.

CDR3 amino acids: CASSSGQGLQPQHF. The CDR3 DNA follows: TGTGCCAGCAGCTCAGGACAGGGACTTCAGCCCCAGCATTTT. J is TRBJ1-5 and V is TRBV5-6; 8 nucleotides agree with TRBD1. This CDR3 is 14 amino acids long. Germline V gene lookup returns CDR1 SGHDT and CDR2 YYEEEE. The J segment lost 6 bases and the V segment lost 3 bases, leaving 5 bases of the junction unmatched.

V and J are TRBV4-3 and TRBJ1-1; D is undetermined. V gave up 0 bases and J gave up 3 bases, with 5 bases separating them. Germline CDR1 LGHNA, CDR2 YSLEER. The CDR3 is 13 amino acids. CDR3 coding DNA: TGCGCCAGCAGCCAAGATCCCTACACTGAAGCTTTCTTT. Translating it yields CASSQDPYTEAFF.